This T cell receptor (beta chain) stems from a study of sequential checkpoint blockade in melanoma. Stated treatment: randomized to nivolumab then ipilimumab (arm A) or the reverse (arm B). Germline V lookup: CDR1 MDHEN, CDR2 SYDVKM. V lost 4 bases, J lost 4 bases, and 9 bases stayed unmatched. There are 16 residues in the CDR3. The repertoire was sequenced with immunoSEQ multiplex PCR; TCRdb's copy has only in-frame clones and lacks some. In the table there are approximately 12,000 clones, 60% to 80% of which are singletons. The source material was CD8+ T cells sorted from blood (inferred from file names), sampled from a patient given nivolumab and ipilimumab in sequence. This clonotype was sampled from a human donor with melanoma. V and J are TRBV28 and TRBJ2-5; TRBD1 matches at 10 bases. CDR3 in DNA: TGTGCCAGCAGTTGGAGGGACAGGGGCCCCGGAGAGACCCAGTACTTC. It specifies CASSWRDRGPGETQYF.